Following are 26 T cell receptor beta chains from one sample sequenced in a study of blood T cell repertoires in COVID-19. TCRdb's copy holds only in-frame clones and misses some; the assay was immunoSEQ multiplex PCR. This sample has under 500,000 clones, with approximately 90% found just once. The sample consisted of peripheral blood. Every receptor here comes from a woman in her 30s with acute or convalescent COVID-19.

This rearrangement joins TRBV28 to TRBJ2-1; 7 bases align to TRBD2. Germline V CDR1 and CDR2: MDHEN, SYDVKM. J was trimmed by 10 bases and V by 3 bases; bases with no gene match: 9. This CDR3 has 14 amino acids. The DNA for the CDR3 is TGTGCCAGCAGTTTCGCCGACGGGGGGATAGAGCAGTTCTTC. Translated, it gives CASSFADGGIEQFF.

The chain employs TRBV19 and TRBJ2-1, with 7 bases aligning to TRBD1. V lost 0 bases to trimming and J lost 8 bases; unmatched junction nucleotides: 10. The CDR3 spans 16 residues. The germline gives CDR1 LNHDA, CDR2 SQIVND (reference sequence). The CDR3 reads CASSIDLGRGRYEQFF. CDR3 nucleotide sequence: TGTGCCAGTAGTATAGATCTGGGCAGGGGGAGATATGAGCAGTTCTTC.

The V gene is TRBV5-1, the J gene TRBJ1-2, with 10 bases that match TRBD1. The germline gives CDR1 SGHRS, CDR2 YFSETQ. This CDR3 has 15 residues. The junction had 7 bases not matched to a gene; V was cut back by 2 bases and J by 6 bases. CDR3 DNA sequence: TGCGCCAGCAGCTTAACGACAGGGGGCGCGGATGGCTACACCTTC. Protein sequence: CASSLTTGGADGYTF.

This rearrangement joins TRBV7-9 to TRBJ1-1, with 7 positions matching TRBD1. Trimming removed 8 bases from V and 3 bases from J; junction bases left unmatched: 6. Germline V gene lookup returns CDR1 SEHNR and CDR2 FQNEAQ (reference sequence). The CDR3 totals 13 residues. The CDR3 DNA reads TGTGCCAGCTCCAAGGGACAGCACACTGAAGCTTTCTTT. This translates into CASSKGQHTEAFF.

CDR3 bases: TGCGCCAGCAGCCAAGGTGAGATGGTCTACTCTGGGGCCAACGTCCTGACTTTC. It yields the protein CASSQGEMVYSGANVLTF. This chain uses TRBV4-1 with TRBJ2-6; no definite D call. Trimming took 1 base from V and 0 from J, leaving 13 bases between them. Germline V lookup: CDR1 MGHRA, CDR2 YSYEKL. This CDR3 is 18 amino acids long.

This clone was picked up one time. The chain carries TRBV6-7 and TRBJ1-3; maybe TRBD1 (6 bases). TRBV6-7 is recorded as an ORF, its role being uncertain. The CDR3 runs 15 residues. Trimming took off 7 bases at V and 0 bases at J, with 13 bases between the two ends. CDR3 protein: CASTRTAVSGNTIYF. DNA for the CDR3: TGTGCCAGCACCCGGACAGCCGTCTCTGGAAACACCATATATTTT.

This clone showed up just a few times. V is TRBV5-1 and J is TRBJ1-2; D not certain. Germline V lookup: CDR1 SGHRS, CDR2 YFSETQ. V shed 0 bases and J shed 2 bases, with 8 bases lying between them. The CDR3 contains 14 residues. Here the CDR3 DNA reads TGCGCCAGCAGCTTGGGGACTTCAAACTATGGCTACACCTTC. Translated, it gives CASSLGTSNYGYTF.

The CDR3: CASSLAASGGATEQFF. The CDR3 nucleotides read TGTGCCAGCAGCTTGGCGGCTAGCGGGGGGGCCACTGAGCAGTTCTTC. V usage is TRBV5-6 and J usage is TRBJ2-1, with 12 bases lining up with TRBD2. Looked up from germline, CDR1 is SGHDT and CDR2 is YYEEEE. The CDR3 length is 16 residues. V was clipped by 0 bases and J by 9 bases; unmatched bases: 7.

The chain couples TRBV3-1 (or the pseudogene TRBV3-2) to TRBJ2-5; the match to TRBD2 covers 7 bases. V was clipped by 6 bases and J by 6 bases; unmatched bases: 10. Germline V gene data show CDR1 as LGHDT and CDR2 as YNNKEL (reference sequence). The CDR3 is 14 amino acids. The CDR3 reads CASSPRLAAKTQYF. CDR3 bases: TGTGCCAGCAGTCCTAGACTAGCCGCCAAGACCCAGTACTTC.

This rearrangement joins TRBV11-2 to TRBJ1-6; D uncertain. Trimming removed 1 base at V and 6 bases at J, with 10 bases between. CDR3 size: 15 residues. Germline lookup yields CDR1 SGHAT and CDR2 FQNNGV. CDR3 DNA sequence: TGTGCCAGCAGCTTAGGGTCAGGCGCTAATTCACCCCTCCACTTT. Translating it yields CASSLGSGANSPLHF.

This chain links TRBV28 with TRBJ2-7, with unresolved D. Trimming took off 3 bases at V and 0 bases at J, with 6 bases between the two ends. This CDR3 contains 13 residues. The germline gives CDR1 MDHEN, CDR2 SYDVKM. CDR3 loop: CASSFESSYEQYF. The CDR3, as DNA: TGTGCCAGCAGTTTTGAGAGCTCCTACGAGCAGTACTTC.

The V and J genes are TRBV6-5 and TRBJ2-3; D perhaps matches TRBD1 (7 bases). The CDR3 loop spans 15 amino acids. Trimming removed 10 bases at V and 1 base at J, with 18 bases between. The germline gives CDR1 MNHEY, CDR2 SVGAGI. Written as DNA, the CDR3 is TGTGCCACCCGACAGGGAGGCCTCGGCACAGATACGCAGTATTTT. This translates into CATRQGGLGTDTQYF.

This chain connects TRBV3-1 (or the pseudogene TRBV3-2) to TRBJ2-2; D is perhaps TRBD1 (5 bases). Germline assignment: CDR1 LGHDT and CDR2 YNNKEL (reference sequence). This CDR3 has 15 residues. The V and J ends lost 4 bases and 1 base respectively, with 10 bases between them. The CDR3 sequence: CASSLGQVNTGELFF. CDR3 DNA: TGTGCCAGCAGCCTCGGACAAGTGAACACCGGGGAGCTGTTTTTT.

The rearrangement joins TRBV19 to TRBJ1-3; maybe TRBD1 (6 bases). The CDR3 has 16 amino acids. Germline V gene lookup returns CDR1 LNHDA and CDR2 SQIVND (reference sequence). V lost 7 bases to trimming and J lost 0 bases, with 16 bases between them. The DNA for the CDR3 is TGTGCCAGTACCGTCACAGGGTCGGGCTCTGGAAACACCATATATTTT. The encoded protein is CASTVTGSGSGNTIYF.

The chain uses TRBV6-5 and TRBJ2-1; no clear D. CDR3 length: 13 residues. V gave up 7 bases and J gave up 0 bases, with 7 bases separating them. Germline assignment: CDR1 MNHEY and CDR2 SVGAGI. This CDR3 reads CASTLSSYNEQFF. The CDR3 DNA follows: TGTGCCAGCACGCTCAGCTCCTACAATGAGCAGTTCTTC.

The chain recombines TRBV5-6 with TRBJ2-1; 8 nucleotides match TRBD1. The V segment lost 4 bases and the J segment 7 bases; nucleotides outside the gene matches: 13. The CDR3 length is 16 residues. Germline CDR1 and CDR2: SGHDT and YYEEEE. The CDR3 coding sequence is TGTGCCAGCAGCCCACGATCCAGGGGGCAGGGGAATGAGCAGTTCTTC. It encodes CASSPRSRGQGNEQFF.

This clone was seen more than once but under ten times. The chain is built from TRBV5-1 and TRBJ2-2; D ambiguous. V lost 0 bases and J lost 6, with 15 bases in between. There are 16 residues in the CDR3. Germline V gene sequence: CDR1 SGHRS, CDR2 YFSETQ. CDR3 sequence reads: CASSLDAVNRAGELFF. The CDR3 coding sequence is TGCGCCAGCAGCTTGGACGCAGTTAACCGTGCCGGGGAGCTGTTTTTT.

This chain joins TRBV5-5 and TRBJ1-3, with D unclear. V was pared by 0 bases and J by 4 bases, with 11 bases between. The CDR3 is 15 amino acids. CDR1 and CDR2 from the germline V gene are SGHKS and YYEKEE (reference sequence). The CDR3, as DNA: TGTGCCAGCAGCTTGGATCCAGGACTGGGAAACACCATATATTTT. This translates into CASSLDPGLGNTIYF.

The sample holds a few counts of this clone. V gene TRBV2 combines with J gene TRBJ1-5, with D perhaps TRBD1 (5 bases). Germline values: CDR1 SNHLY, CDR2 FYNNEI. Trimming took off 6 bases at V and 2 bases at J, with 11 bases between the two ends. The CDR3 contains 14 residues. CDR3 bases: TGTGCCAGCAGAAAGGGGCAGGGCAATCAGCCCCAGCATTTT. It specifies CASRKGQGNQPQHF. The complete variable domain, with remaining parts taken from reference TRBV2 and TRBJ1-5, reads EPEVTQTPSHQVTQMGQEVILRCVPISNHLYFYWYRQILGQKVEFLVSFYNNEISEKSEIFDDQFSVERPDGSNFTLKIRSTKLEDSAMYFCASRKGQGNQPQHFGDGTRLSIL.

V usage is TRBV28 and J usage is TRBJ1-2; maybe TRBD1 (6 bases). Germline assignment: CDR1 MDHEN and CDR2 SYDVKM. V was pared by 5 bases and J by 5 bases, with 12 bases between. CDR3 size: 13 residues. The DNA of the CDR3 is TGTGCCAGCAGTCTGGGGGCGTTTTATGGCTACACCTTC. It codes for CASSLGAFYGYTF.

This chain links TRBV5-4 with TRBJ1-6; 7 bases are a match to TRBD1. Germline CDR1 and CDR2: SGHNT and YYREEE (reference sequence). The CDR3 contains 16 residues. Trimming at V came to 0 bases and at J to 6 bases, leaving 6 bases not matched to a gene. The CDR3 region is CASSLDRGITNSPLHF. The CDR3 nucleotides are TGTGCCAGCAGCTTGGACAGGGGAATTACTAATTCACCCCTCCACTTT. The whole variable domain, remainder taken from reference TRBV5-4 and TRBJ1-6, is ETGVTQSPTHLIKTRGQQVTLRCSSQSGHNTVSWYQQALGQGPQFIFQYYREEENGRGNFPPRFSGLQFPNYSSELNVNALELDDSALYLCASSLDRGITNSPLHFGNGTRLTVT.

The gene calls are TRBV24-1 and TRBJ1-6; D ambiguous. Germline V lookup: CDR1 KGHDR, CDR2 SFDVKD. Trimming shortened V by 5 bases and J by 0 bases, and 7 bases separated the two germline ends. The CDR3 is 15 residues long. The CDR3 DNA sequence: TGTGCCACCAGTGTAAGGAGCTCCTATAATTCACCCCTCCACTTT. The encoded protein is CATSVRSSYNSPLHF.

The gene calls are TRBV27 and TRBJ2-7; D unresolved. Deletions cut 3 bases from V and 1 base from J, with 7 bases between. The CDR3 spans 13 residues. CDR1 MNHEY and CDR2 SMNVEV come from the germline V gene (reference sequence). CDR3 loop: CASSFRRSYEQYF. In nucleotides, the CDR3 is TGTGCCAGCAGTTTTCGGAGATCCTACGAGCAGTACTTC.

The gene calls are TRBV24-1 and TRBJ2-1; D is perhaps TRBD2 (5 bases). Trimming took 3 bases from V and 8 from J, leaving 10 bases between them. The germline CDR1 and CDR2 sequences are KGHDR and SFDVKD. The CDR3 totals 13 residues. The CDR3 nucleotides are TGTGCCACCAGTGATCAACTGCGGGATGAGCAGTTCTTC. This translates into CATSDQLRDEQFF.

This clone is a singleton in its sample. This rearrangement joins TRBV6-2 or TRBV6-3 to TRBJ2-2; 8 positions match TRBD2. The germline CDR1 and CDR2 sequences are MNHEY and SVGEGT. J gave up 2 bases and V 4 bases, and 6 bases lay outside the gene matches. The CDR3 length is 16 residues. The CDR3 loop is CASSFERGRNTGELFF. The CDR3 DNA sequence: TGTGCCAGCAGTTTCGAGCGGGGGCGAAACACCGGGGAGCTGTTTTTT.

The rearrangement uses TRBV18 and TRBJ2-3; D perhaps matches TRBD1 (6 bases). The CDR3 has 17 residues. The germline V gene has CDR1 KGHSH and CDR2 LQKENI. V lost 7 bases to trimming and J lost 2 bases, with 22 bases between them. The CDR3 DNA reads as TGTGCCAGCTTCCCAGGGGCAGGACGATTTAACACAGATACGCAGTATTTT. Translated, it gives CASFPGAGRFNTDTQYF.